Described below is a single TCR beta chain sequence and its context. V lost 4 bases and J 4 bases, leaving 15 bases between the germline ends. The CDR3 runs 15 residues. The germline gives CDR1 SGHDT, CDR2 YYEEEE. This sample was taken from a study of cytomegalovirus exposure and HLA in healthy donors. The PCR was carried out with 60 Vbeta primers and 13 Jbeta primers. Only in-frame clones appear in the TCRdb table, and some are missing; sequencing was by immunoSEQ multiplex PCR. Of roughly 150,000 clones in the sample, 73% were seen once. The receptor was derived from a woman between 18 and 30 years old in good health and CMV-seropositive. The specimen was PBMCs. The chain recombines TRBV5-6 with TRBJ2-1; a possible D gene is TRBD2 (5 bases). CDR3 sequence (DNA): TGTGCCAGCAGCCTGGGGAGTCGGGGTTACAATGAGCAGTTCTTC. Translating it yields CASSLGSRGYNEQFF.